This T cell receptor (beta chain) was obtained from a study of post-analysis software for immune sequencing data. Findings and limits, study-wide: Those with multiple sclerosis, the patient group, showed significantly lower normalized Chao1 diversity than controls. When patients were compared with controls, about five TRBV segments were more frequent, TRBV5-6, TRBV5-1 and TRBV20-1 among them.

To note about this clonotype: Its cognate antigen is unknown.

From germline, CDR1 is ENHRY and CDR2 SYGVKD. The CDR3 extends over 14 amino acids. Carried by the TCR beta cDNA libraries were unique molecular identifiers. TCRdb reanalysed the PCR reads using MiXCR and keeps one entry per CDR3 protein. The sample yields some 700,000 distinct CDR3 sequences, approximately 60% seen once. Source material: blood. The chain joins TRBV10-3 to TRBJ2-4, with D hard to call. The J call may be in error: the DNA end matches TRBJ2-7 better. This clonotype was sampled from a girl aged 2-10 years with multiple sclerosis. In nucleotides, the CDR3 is TGTGCCATCAGTGAGCACCCGCAGACCTACGAGCAGTACTTC. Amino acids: CAISEHPQTYEQYF.